Sequencing of this T cell receptor beta chain was carried out in a study of blood T cell repertoires in COVID-19. Across the study: There were acute and convalescent COVID-19 samples, and they came from the United States, Italy and Spain. The cDNA or gDNA used as material had been derived from T cells, B-cell-depleted T cells, or PBMCs.

Original handling: Amplification of reference gene primers was used by the study to estimate nucleated cell counts. The data were produced by immunoSEQ multiplex PCR, yet TCRdb's version contains in-frame clones alone and is incomplete. The V and J calls and clone size come from that table; D and trimming were worked out from the DNA. The sample holds approximately 150,000 clones, 80% to 90% seen once. This CDR3 spans 17 amino acids. The ends lost 0 bases at V and 1 base at J; junction bases unmatched: 3. Germline V lookup: CDR1 SGDLS, CDR2 YYNGEE. The sequencing input was peripheral blood. The chain employs TRBV9 and TRBJ2-5; TRBD2 matches 13 bases. This clonotype originated in a woman aged 70-85 years with acute or convalescent COVID-19. The CDR3 region is CASSVGTSGGIQETQYF. Written as DNA, the CDR3 is TGTGCCAGCAGCGTAGGGACTAGCGGGGGTATCCAAGAGACCCAGTACTTC.